Listed here are 17 T cell receptor beta chains from one sample, sequenced in a study of blood T cell repertoires in COVID-19. Profiled with immunoSEQ multiplex PCR; TCRdb holds only in-frame clones, not every one. Found here are about 220,000 clones, 75% to 90% of them singletons; the top ten hold about 3.5%. The sequencing input was PBMCs or T cells enriched from blood (not recorded which). The receptors derive from a woman in her late teens or twenties in a cohort exposed to, infected with or recovered from COVID-19 (not recorded which).

This chain connects TRBV3-1 (or the pseudogene TRBV3-2) to TRBJ1-1; perhaps TRBD1 as D (6 bases). Germline CDR1 and CDR2: LGHDT and YNNKEL (reference sequence). Deletions cut 3 bases from V and 2 bases from J, with 7 bases between. The CDR3 has 13 residues. The CDR3 nucleotides are TGTGCCAGCAGCCAGGACAGCAACACTGAAGCTTTCTTT. Its translation is CASSQDSNTEAFF.

This chain joins TRBV2 and TRBJ1-5; D uncertain. The V gene lost 6 bases and the J gene lost 0 bases, with 12 bases spanning the gap. The CDR3 runs 15 residues. From germline, CDR1 is SNHLY and CDR2 FYNNEI. The CDR3 bases are TGTGCCAGCAGGCGGGAGGAGGATAGCAATCAGCCCCAGCATTTT. As protein: CASRREEDSNQPQHF. Using reference TRBV2 and TRBJ1-5 for the parts outside the CDR3, the full variable domain is EPEVTQTPSHQVTQMGQEVILRCVPISNHLYFYWYRQILGQKVEFLVSFYNNEISEKSEIFDDQFSVERPDGSNFTLKIRSTKLEDSAMYFCASRREEDSNQPQHFGDGTRLSIL.

This clone was found once. V gene TRBV3-1 (or the pseudogene TRBV3-2) combines with J gene TRBJ2-3; D ambiguous. CDR1 and CDR2 from the germline V gene are LGHDT and YNNKEL (reference sequence). This CDR3 region has 16 residues. The V end was cut by 1 base, the J end by 4 bases, with 15 bases between. The CDR3 is CASSQVSGSSADTQYF. The CDR3 region has the DNA TGTGCCAGCAGCCAAGTATCGGGTTCTTCGGCAGATACGCAGTATTTT.

Note on this clone: Other DNA sequences in this sample translate to the same CDR3. This rearrangement joins TRBV7-2 to TRBJ1-6, with 7 bases that match TRBD1. The CDR3 has 14 residues. J gave up 7 bases and V 5 bases, and 5 bases lay outside the gene matches. Germline V gene sequence: CDR1 SGHTA, CDR2 FQGNSA. The CDR3 DNA reads as TGTGCCAGCAGCCCGCAGGGGGACAATTCACCCCTCCACTTT. Its protein product is CASSPQGDNSPLHF.

The V gene is TRBV5-6, the J gene TRBJ1-4; TRBD1 agrees at 9 bases. Germline CDR1 and CDR2: SGHDT and YYEEEE. V shed 5 bases and J 6 bases; nucleotides not matched to a gene: 8. The CDR3 consists of 15 residues. As DNA, the CDR3 is TGTGCCAGCAGTCGGTCGGACAGGGGATATGAAAAACTGTTTTTT. Amino acids: CASSRSDRGYEKLFF.

The chain couples TRBV15 to TRBJ2-7; no clear D gene. Germline CDR1 reads LNHNV; CDR2 reads YYDKDF (reference sequence). The V and J ends lost 3 bases and 2 bases respectively, with 8 bases between them. The length of the CDR3 is 13 residues. Here the CDR3 reads CATSSRGTYEQYF. CDR3 nucleotide sequence: TGTGCCACCAGCAGCAGAGGAACCTACGAGCAGTACTTC.

The CDR3 DNA follows: TGTGCCAGCAGCTCCCAACCGCCGCAGGGGCGGAACACTGAAGCTTTCTTT. Its protein is CASSSQPPQGRNTEAFF. J is TRBJ1-1 and V is TRBV5-4, with a tentative D call TRBD1 (6 bases). The CDR3 contains 17 residues. Trimming removed 3 bases from V and 1 base from J, with 19 bases in between. In germline, CDR1 is SGHNT, CDR2 YYREEE (reference sequence).

V is TRBV5-1 and J is TRBJ2-3; TRBD2 aligns across 9 bases. J was trimmed by 4 bases and V by 0 bases; bases with no gene match: 9. The CDR3 runs to 17 residues. Germline lookup yields CDR1 SGHRS and CDR2 YFSETQ. The CDR3, as DNA: TGCGCCAGCAGCTTGGGGGGGATGACTAGCGGATCAGATACGCAGTATTTT. It yields the protein CASSLGGMTSGSDTQYF. The full variable domain, rest sourced from reference TRBV5-1 and TRBJ2-3, is KAGVTQTPRYLIKTRGQQVTLSCSPISGHRSVSWYQQTPGQGLQFLFEYFSETQRNKGNFPGRFSGRQFSNSRSEMNVSTLELGDSALYLCASSLGGMTSGSDTQYFGPGTRLTVL.

This rearrangement joins TRBV5-4 to TRBJ2-5; 7 nucleotides line up with TRBD2. The CDR3 extends over 16 amino acids. Trimming removed 0 bases from V and 4 bases from J; junction bases left unmatched: 9. Germline values: CDR1 SGHNT, CDR2 YYREEE (reference sequence). CDR3 DNA sequence: TGTGCCAGCAGCTTGGCCCGGGGAGGGCAGGGAGAGACCCAGTACTTC. It yields the protein CASSLARGGQGETQYF.

The V gene is TRBV18, the J gene TRBJ1-3; no definite D call. V lost 8 bases and J lost 0, with 8 bases in between. The CDR3 is made up of 13 amino acids. Germline V gene sequence: CDR1 KGHSH, CDR2 LQKENI. CDR3 in amino acids: CASTRNSGNTIYF. CDR3 nucleotide sequence: TGTGCCAGCACGCGCAACTCTGGAAACACCATATATTTT.

The chain carries TRBV15 and TRBJ2-6, with 9 bases matching TRBD1. Germline trimming cut 3 bases from V and 0 bases from J; bases unmatched to any gene: 3. Germline CDR1 and CDR2: LNHNV and YYDKDF (reference sequence). The CDR3 totals 17 residues. The CDR3 is CATSRDRGYSGANVLTF. The CDR3 DNA sequence: TGTGCCACCAGCAGGGACAGGGGCTACTCTGGGGCCAACGTCCTGACTTTC.

The chain combines TRBV21-1 with TRBJ2-1; the D segment call TRBD2 is taken from the table without a DNA check. TRBV21-1 is flagged as a pseudogene. The CDR3 covers 12 residues. CDR3 sequence reads: CASSCRLAGALF. The CDR3 nucleotides read TGTGCCAGCAGCTGTCGGTTAGCGGGGGCCCTCTTC.

The chain uses TRBV5-1 and TRBJ2-2, with TRBD1 identical over 7 bases. The CDR3 has 14 residues. Germline V gives CDR1 SGHRS, CDR2 YFSETQ. Trimming at V came to 4 bases and at J to 6 bases, leaving 6 bases not matched to a gene. CDR3 nucleotides: TGCGCCAGCAGCAGACAGGGTGTCGCCGGGGAGCTGTTTTTT. It encodes CASSRQGVAGELFF. Combining the CDR3 with reference TRBV5-1 and TRBJ2-2 gives the whole variable domain KAGVTQTPRYLIKTRGQQVTLSCSPISGHRSVSWYQQTPGQGLQFLFEYFSETQRNKGNFPGRFSGRQFSNSRSEMNVSTLELGDSALYLCASSRQGVAGELFFGEGSRLTVL.

The rearrangement links TRBV7-3 to TRBJ2-2, with 9 bases aligning to TRBD2. Germline V gene data show CDR1 as SGHTA and CDR2 as FQGTGA. Germline trimming cut 4 bases from V and 6 bases from J; bases unmatched to any gene: 9. The CDR3 is 16 amino acids. The DNA of the CDR3 is TGTGCCAGCAGCTCCCCCGCAGGGACTAGCTCCGGGGAGCTGTTTTTT. As protein: CASSSPAGTSSGELFF.

This clone was seen just once. The CDR3 loop reads CASSANRGSAFF. CDR3 in DNA: TGTGCCAGCAGTGCGAACAGGGGGAGTGCTTTCTTT. The J gene is TRBJ1-1, the V gene TRBV28; 8 bases are shared with TRBD1. The CDR3 has 12 amino acids. Unmatched junction bases numbered 7, after V lost 5 bases and J lost 11 bases. Germline V gene lookup returns CDR1 MDHEN and CDR2 SYDVKM.

V is TRBV5-1 and J is TRBJ1-1; D is uncertain. The CDR3 length is 15 residues. With 2 bases removed from V and 0 bases from J, the gap between germline ends came to 11 bases. Germline values: CDR1 SGHRS, CDR2 YFSETQ. This CDR3 reads CASSFRVGMNTEAFF. As DNA, the CDR3 is TGCGCCAGCAGCTTTCGGGTCGGGATGAACACTGAAGCTTTCTTT.

The gene calls are TRBV5-6 and TRBJ2-7, with 7 bases that match TRBD1. The CDR3 loop spans 14 amino acids. Germline loops: CDR1 SGHDT, CDR2 YYEEEE. V shed 7 bases and J 3 bases; nucleotides not matched to a gene: 10. The CDR3 DNA is TGTGCCAGCCAGGCGACAGGGTTTTTCTACGAGCAGTACTTC. As protein: CASQATGFFYEQYF.